Described below is a single T cell receptor beta chain sequence and its context. Its matching antigen is unknown. V lost 4 bases, J lost 1 base, and 13 bases lay in between. CDR1 MGHRA and CDR2 YSYEKL come from the germline V gene. The length of the CDR3 is 15 residues. MiXCR, applied by TCRdb to the 5' RACE reads, yields one record per CDR3 protein. The sample has about 260,000 distinct CDR3 sequences, approximately 16% seen once. The data are from a study of T-cell memory formation after mild COVID-19. Study context: The study found TCR clusters largely donor specific.

Study-level findings and limits: The second-wave clones peaking on day 37 were not confirmed as SARS-CoV-2-specific.

J is TRBJ1-1 and V is TRBV4-1, with D maybe TRBD1 (5 bases). The sequenced sample was PBMCs or a T cell subset sorted from them (not recorded which). This receptor was obtained from a man aged 18 to 35 who had mild COVID-19 (a few samples of this study predate the infection). Cell type and time point are not known. CDR3 sequence reads: CASSLPGRRNTEAFF. The CDR3 bases are TGCGCCAGCAGCCTACCGGGACGCCGGAACACTGAAGCTTTCTTT.